A selection of T cell receptor beta chains follows, all from one sample in a study of PD-L1 blockade in urothelial cancer. TCRdb's table, derived via immunoSEQ multiplex PCR, lists solely in-frame clones and lacks some. Among about 66,000 clones, 88% were seen once, and the ten largest hold about 11%. The specimen was PBMCs, collected around atezolizumab (anti-PD-L1) treatment. All receptors derive from a man in his sixties with urothelial cancer. CDR3s include the opening cysteine and the closing phenylalanine or tryptophan. A D gene is named only where the DNA matches it firmly. Part of the rows lack a size; the others show once, few, many or a class for expanded clones.

D gene: -
clone size: -
V gene: TRBV13
J gene: TRBJ1-3
CDR3 DNA: TGTGCCAGCAGCTTAATAGGGGGTGGAAACACCATATATTTT
CDR3 protein: CASSLIGGGNTIYF

D gene: TRBD1
clone size: -
V gene: TRBV29-1
J gene: TRBJ2-6
CDR3 DNA: TGCAGCGTTACAGGGGACTCTGGGGCCAACGTCCTGACTTTC
CDR3 protein: CSVTGDSGANVLTF

D gene: -
clone size: few
V gene: TRBV2
J gene: TRBJ2-1
CDR3 DNA: TGTGCCAGCAGTTGGCGGGATTCCAACAATGAGCAGTTCTTC
CDR3 protein: CASSWRDSNNEQFF

D gene: TRBD2
clone size: -
V gene: TRBV7-2
J gene: TRBJ2-7
CDR3 DNA: TGTGCCAGCAGCTTAGGTGGTCTAGCGGGCTCCTACGAGCAGTACTTC
CDR3 protein: CASSLGGLAGSYEQYF

D gene: TRBD1
clone size: -
V gene: TRBV6-5
J gene: TRBJ1-4
CDR3 DNA: TGTGCCAGCAGGCAAGACAGGGGGACTGAAAAACTGTTTTTT
CDR3 protein: CASRQDRGTEKLFF

D gene: TRBD2
clone size: -
V gene: TRBV7-9
J gene: TRBJ2-7
CDR3 DNA: TGTGCCAGCATTCGGGAAGGGACACTAGGCGGGAGGGCGGTCGAGCAGTACTTC
CDR3 protein: CASIREGTLGGRAVEQYF

D gene: -
clone size: -
V gene: TRBV9
J gene: TRBJ1-5
CDR3 DNA: TGTGCCAGCAGCGTAACCTATAGCAATCAGCCCCAGCATTTT
CDR3 protein: CASSVTYSNQPQHF

D gene: -
clone size: -
V gene: TRBV5-1
J gene: TRBJ2-2
CDR3 DNA: TGCGCCAGCACCTGGGGTAGGGGTTACGGCGGGGAGCTGTTTTTT
CDR3 protein: CASTWGRGYGGELFF

D gene: TRBD2
clone size: -
V gene: TRBV4-2
J gene: TRBJ2-7
CDR3 DNA: TGTGCCAGCAGCCAAGATGCCACTAGCGGCCTCTACGAGCAGTACTTC
CDR3 protein: CASSQDATSGLYEQYF

D gene: -
clone size: -
V gene: TRBV5-6
J gene: TRBJ2-3
CDR3 DNA: TGTGCCAGCAGCTTCCTTTATACGCAGTATTTT
CDR3 protein: CASSFLYTQYF

D gene: TRBD1
clone size: -
V gene: TRBV18
J gene: TRBJ2-2
CDR3 DNA: TGTGCCAGCTCACCACCTAGGACAGGGCTTGGCACCGGGGAGCTGTTTTTT
CDR3 protein: CASSPPRTGLGTGELFF

D gene: -
clone size: -
V gene: TRBV19
J gene: TRBJ2-7
CDR3 DNA: TGTGCCAGTAGTACTCCCCCCTACGAGCAGTACTTC
CDR3 protein: CASSTPPYEQYF

D gene: -
clone size: -
V gene: TRBV30
J gene: TRBJ1-5
CDR3 DNA: TGTGCCTGGAGTTTCGATAGGGGTCGCCAGCCCCAGCATTTT
CDR3 protein: CAWSFDRGRQPQHF

D gene: TRBD1
clone size: -
V gene: TRBV10-3
J gene: TRBJ2-1
CDR3 DNA: TGTGCCATCAGTGGACAGGGGTTAGCCTACAATGAGCAGTTCTTC
CDR3 protein: CAISGQGLAYNEQFF

D gene: TRBD2
clone size: -
V gene: TRBV7-2
J gene: TRBJ2-3
CDR3 DNA: TGTGCCAGCAGCTTAAGGAGCGGGAGGGTAGATACGCAGTATTTT
CDR3 protein: CASSLRSGRVDTQYF

D gene: -
clone size: -
V gene: TRBV27
J gene: TRBJ1-6
CDR3 DNA: TGTGCCAGCAGTTTATCGTGGCGGGATGCACCCCTCCACTTT
CDR3 protein: CASSLSWRDAPLHF

D gene: TRBD2
clone size: -
V gene: TRBV9
J gene: TRBJ2-3
CDR3 DNA: TGTGCCAGCAGCGTAGTGAGCGGGGGAAGAGATACGCAGTATTTT
CDR3 protein: CASSVVSGGRDTQYF

D gene: TRBD1
clone size: -
V gene: TRBV10-3
J gene: TRBJ1-1
CDR3 DNA: TGTGCCATCAGACGGACAGGGGGCATGGCTGAAGCTTTCTTT
CDR3 protein: CAIRRTGGMAEAFF

D gene: -
clone size: -
V gene: TRBV11-3
J gene: TRBJ2-7
CDR3 DNA: TGTGCCAGCAGCCACGACAGACTTTACGAGCAGTACTTC
CDR3 protein: CASSHDRLYEQYF

D gene: -
clone size: -
V gene: TRBV25-1
J gene: TRBJ2-2
CDR3 DNA: TGTGCCACTACCCGAGACCCGGGGGGGGAGCTGTTTTTT
CDR3 protein: CATTRDPGGELFF

D gene: TRBD1
clone size: -
V gene: TRBV6-6
J gene: TRBJ1-1
CDR3 DNA: TGTGCCAGCAGCCCGATGACAGGGCAGAACACTGAAGCTTTCTTT
CDR3 protein: CASSPMTGQNTEAFF

D gene: TRBD2
clone size: -
V gene: TRBV11-2
J gene: TRBJ2-7
CDR3 DNA: TGTGCCAGCAGCCCGTGGACCGGGACTAGCGTCTCCGAGCAGTACTTC
CDR3 protein: CASSPWTGTSVSEQYF

D gene: -
clone size: -
V gene: TRBV2
J gene: TRBJ2-3
CDR3 DNA: TGTGCCAGCAGTGAAGACCAGGGGGGCACGCAGTATTTT
CDR3 protein: CASSEDQGGTQYF

D gene: -
clone size: -
V gene: TRBV6-6
J gene: TRBJ2-6
CDR3 DNA: TGTGCCAGCAGCCCCGCCCTGGGGGGTGGGGCCAACGTCCTGACTTTC
CDR3 protein: CASSPALGGGANVLTF

D gene: TRBD2
clone size: -
V gene: TRBV7-2
J gene: TRBJ2-7
CDR3 DNA: TGTGCCAGCAGCGAGGGACTAGACGAGCAGTACTTC
CDR3 protein: CASSEGLDEQYF

D gene: TRBD1
clone size: -
V gene: TRBV5-1
J gene: TRBJ1-4
CDR3 DNA: TGCGCCAGCAGCGAGAGGACAGGGTCAAATGAAAAACTGTTTTTT
CDR3 protein: CASSERTGSNEKLFF

D gene: -
clone size: once
V gene: TRBV5-6
J gene: TRBJ1-1
CDR3 DNA: TGTGCCAGCAGCTCGTCAAGCGGGGGCACTGAAGCTTTCTTT
CDR3 protein: CASSSSSGGTEAFF

D gene: -
clone size: -
V gene: TRBV5-6
J gene: TRBJ2-5
CDR3 DNA: TGTGCCAGCAGCCCGACTGCCCATATTCTCGGGACCCAGTACTTC
CDR3 protein: CASSPTAHILGTQYF

D gene: -
clone size: -
V gene: TRBV28
J gene: TRBJ2-3
CDR3 DNA: TGTGCCAGCAGTAATTCGGGGATAGGGGATACGCAGTATTTT
CDR3 protein: CASSNSGIGDTQYF

D gene: -
clone size: -
V gene: TRBV11-2
J gene: TRBJ1-6
CDR3 DNA: TGTGCCAGCAGAGAGGTGGGCTATAATTCACCCCTCCACTTT
CDR3 protein: CASREVGYNSPLHF

D gene: TRBD1
clone size: -
V gene: TRBV6-6
J gene: TRBJ1-2
CDR3 DNA: TGTGCCAGCAGTTGGGGGGACAGGGGCTATGGCTACACCTTC
CDR3 protein: CASSWGDRGYGYTF

D gene: -
clone size: once
V gene: TRBV19
J gene: TRBJ2-2
CDR3 DNA: TGTGCCAGTAGTATACAAGAGAGGCTCACCCCCGGGGAGCTGTTTTTT
CDR3 protein: CASSIQERLTPGELFF